Sequencing of this T cell receptor beta chain was carried out in a study of T cell responses to AZD1222 COVID-19 vaccine (dated by TCRdb to 2020 to 2022). Looking at the study overall: A total of more than 230 trial participants underwent TCR sequencing, of whom around 200 received two doses of AZD1222 and about 26 received two doses of the MenACWY control vaccine. Trial participants were enrolled by age into subgroups of 18-55, 56-69 and 70-plus years, and around 150, 29 and 61 TCR-sequenced participants, respectively, were included in these subgroups.

Taken with the paper, the label for time point translates to: about 28 days (+/-7) after the second vaccine dose. AZD1222 recipients with second doses at about 4 weeks or about 12 weeks were pooled, because spike-specific TCR depth and breadth did not differ between schedules. The vaccinee samples were drawn from two UK trials, COV001 and COV002, one of which was a single-blind randomized controlled phase 2/3 trial testing AZD1222 (ChAdOx1 nCoV-19) in healthy adults. Trial participant PBMC samples were collected at day 0 and day 28 after the second dose for TCRbeta chain sequencing. Study-level results and caveats: Participants were mostly white British and included more females than males, and it was suggested by the authors that clonal diversity may have been underestimated. Conclusions about previously exposed vaccinees are limited, since just a handful of AZD1222 recipients were seropositive for SARS-CoV-2 at baseline. After two AZD1222 doses, both the breadth and the depth of spike-specific TCRs were significantly higher than at day 0 and than in MenACWY recipients. The 56-69-year group was small, and its depth increase did not reach significance, likely because of low power. CD4 TCRs associated with the vaccine covered the entire spike protein, and the dominant responses were in regions 160-218 and 743-854. Nearly half of unique spike-specific TCRs reportedly recognized epitopes outside regions mutated in the B.1.351 and B.1.1.7 variants. No day 14 peak-response samples were available, so repertoires were characterized only after the peak T cell response.

The CDR3 regions of human TCRbeta chains were analyzed by immunosequencing. Per the authors' processing: Repertoire TCRs were matched against a reference library of SARS-CoV-2-specific TCRs generated with the MIRA antigen-specificity platform. Breadth was defined as the fraction of unique TCRs that were SARS-CoV-2-associated, and depth was defined as the fraction of total T cells that were SARS-CoV-2-associated. Using the MIRA data, each spike-specific TCR was assigned both to the spike region to which the TCR was reactive and to a CD4 or CD8 class. Log10-transformed breadth and depth values were compared by one-way ANOVA with Sidak's multiple comparisons tests. In its TCRdb copy, this immuneACCESS table keeps in-frame sequences only and misses some clones. Where compared with another copy, unresolved V genes explain less than half of these, and the others have no known cause. V and J calls and clone size are as listed in that table; D and trimming were resolved from the DNA. The sample includes 100,000 to 150,000 clones, with just under 95% observed a single time. Of the sample, around 1.1% falls within the top ten clones.

Concerning this clone: What this receptor recognizes is not known. No base quality information exists; no much larger clone differs at one position.

This receptor was identified in an adult who received the AZD1222 COVID-19 vaccine. Specimen: peripheral blood, collected 28 days after the second AZD1222 dose.

The CDR3 reads as follows: CAWSYLGQLPNYGYTF. The DNA is TGTGCCTGGAGCTACCTCGGACAGCTTCCTAACTATGGCTACACCTTC. The chain is encoded by TRBV30 joined to TRBJ1-2, and TRBD1 may be the D gene, going by 6 matching bases. The CDR3 goes from the cysteine to the phenylalanine over 16 residues. The kept DNA is CDR3 alone, 48 bases in frame from the first base. V loses 3 bases of germline sequence and J loses 0 bases, and the interval between the two ends is 17 bases. The germline V gene (reference sequence) specifies GTSNPN as CDR1 and SVGIG as CDR2. The variable domain in full, with residues beyond the CDR3 obtained from the reference TRBV30 and TRBJ1-2 genes, is SQTIHQWPATLVQPVGSPLSLECTVEGTSNPNLYWYRQAAGRGLQLLFYSVGIGQISSEVPQNLSASRPQDRQFILSSKKLLLSDSGFYLCAWSYLGQLPNYGYTFGSGTRLTVV.